The clone carrying this T cell receptor (beta chain) was picked up many times. The antigen is unknown. The data were taken from a study of T cells in Graves' hyperthyroidism and ophthalmopathy. Study-level results: Blood samples included most of the expanded thyroid clonotypes exceeding 0.001.

CDR1 SGHDT and CDR2 YYEEEE come from the germline V gene. V dropped 3 bases and J dropped 4 bases, with 8 bases sitting between them. The CDR3 consists of 13 residues. The source material, RNA transcripts, was used to amplify TCR beta CDR3 regions. First-round RT-PCR of the TCR CDR3 relied on the HTBI primer set. TCRdb analysed the multiplex PCR reads with MiXCR anew, one entry per CDR3 protein. This sample yields 200,000 to 250,000 distinct CDR3 sequences, of which 17% are seen a single time; around 50% belongs to the top ten. The chain joins TRBV5-6 to TRBJ2-1; no clear D. This TCR was sampled from a man in his forties or fifties with Graves' hyperthyroidism. Sequences were obtained from blood. CDR3 coding DNA: TGTGCCAGCAGCTCGAGCGATTACAATGAGCAGTTCTTC. Translated: CASSSSDYNEQFF.